These 10 T cell receptor beta chains originate from one sample sequenced in a study of blood T cell repertoires in COVID-19. Data came from immunoSEQ multiplex PCR; TCRdb stores just in-frame clones and leaves some out. Of roughly 100,000 clones detected, approximately 82% appear once; the ten largest clones hold approximately 9.8%. The specimen sequenced was peripheral blood. Every receptor here comes from a man in his sixties with active or convalescent COVID-19.

The rearrangement links TRBV28 to TRBJ2-3; tentative D call: TRBD1 (6 bases). This CDR3 comprises 21 residues. CDR1 MDHEN and CDR2 SYDVKM come from the germline V gene. Trimming cost V 4 bases and J 2 bases, with 31 bases left between them. The CDR3 spells CASSSLKFIRTENPFTDTQYF. The CDR3 coding sequence is TGTGCCAGCAGTTCATTAAAGTTTATCCGGACAGAGAACCCGTTCACAGATACGCAGTATTTT.

The chain uses TRBV7-9 and TRBJ2-7, with a tentative D call TRBD1 (6 bases). Trimming removed 5 bases at V and 4 bases at J, with 15 bases between. Germline CDR1 SEHNR, CDR2 FQNEAQ (reference sequence). CDR3 length: 14 residues. CDR3: CASSRLGQGYEQYF. The CDR3 coding sequence is TGTGCCAGCAGCCGGCTGGGGCAGGGGTACGAGCAGTACTTC.

CDR3 amino acids: CASSAGTSFKGEQFF. The CDR3 DNA reads as TGTGCCAGCAGCGCCGGGACTAGCTTTAAGGGGGAGCAGTTCTTC. The chain employs TRBV9 and TRBJ2-1, with 9 bases identical to TRBD2. With 3 bases clipped from V and 10 bases from J, the junction kept 11 bases outside the gene matches. Germline V CDR1 and CDR2: SGDLS, YYNGEE. This CDR3 has 15 amino acids.

This clone was picked up one time. The rearrangement uses TRBV19 and TRBJ2-1; 10 bases align to TRBD2. CDR1 and CDR2 from the germline V gene are LNHDA and SQIVND (reference sequence). V gave up 0 bases and J gave up 1 base; unmatched junction bases: 9. The CDR3 spans 19 residues. The CDR3 reads CASSIDPPSGSRSYNEQFF. The CDR3 bases are TGTGCCAGTAGTATAGATCCCCCTAGCGGGAGTAGATCCTACAATGAGCAGTTCTTC.

This clone was seen a handful of times. The gene calls are TRBV19 and TRBJ2-7, with TRBD1 matching over 10 bases. The CDR3 runs 14 residues. V lost 5 bases and J lost 7; bases outside the gene matches: 8. In germline, CDR1 is LNHDA, CDR2 SQIVND (reference sequence). CDR3 sequence (DNA): TGTGCCAGTAGTCCTTTGACAGGGGGCTTTGAGCAGTACTTC. Translated: CASSPLTGGFEQYF.

Only a few counts were recorded for this clone. The rearrangement joins TRBV18 to TRBJ2-1; 9 nucleotides agree with TRBD1. The CDR3 sequence is 17 residues long. The V gene end was trimmed by 3 bases and the J gene end by 8 bases; junction bases not matched to a gene: 14. Germline CDR1 and CDR2: KGHSH and LQKENI. This CDR3 is CASSPRTPGTGSDEQFF. The CDR3 DNA is TGTGCCAGCTCACCGCGAACCCCCGGGACAGGGAGCGATGAGCAGTTCTTC.

The chain couples TRBV15 to TRBJ1-1; a weak D match, TRBD1 (5 bases). CDR1 and CDR2 from the germline V gene are LNHNV and YYDKDF (reference sequence). CDR3 length equals 14 residues. The germline V and J ends were trimmed by 4 bases and 1 base, with 10 bases remaining between them. The CDR3 here is CATSISRENTEAFF. CDR3 bases: TGTGCCACCAGCATCTCCAGGGAGAACACTGAAGCTTTCTTT.

The chain has TRBV7-9 and TRBJ2-1, with a tentative D call TRBD2 (6 bases). Trimming stripped 7 bases from V and 1 base from J, with 11 bases between. Germline CDR1 reads SEHNR; CDR2 reads FQNEAQ (reference sequence). The CDR3 runs to 14 residues. The CDR3 reads CASILSGSYNEQFF. The CDR3 nucleotides read TGTGCCAGCATCCTTAGCGGATCCTACAATGAGCAGTTCTTC.

This clone was detected only once. This sequence joins TRBV12-5 and TRBJ1-1; maybe TRBD1 (5 bases). Trimming removed 2 bases at V and 0 bases at J, with 10 bases between. This CDR3 spans 15 amino acids. Germline CDR1 reads LGHNT; CDR2 reads FRNRAP. The CDR3 sequence is CASGLSQEMNTEAFF. Written as DNA, the CDR3 is TGTGCTAGTGGTTTGTCACAGGAGATGAACACTGAAGCTTTCTTT. Looking up the rest from reference TRBV12-5 and TRBJ1-1 gives the full variable domain: DARVTQTPRHKVTEMGQEVTMRCQPILGHNTVFWYRQTMMQGLELLAYFRNRAPLDDSGMPKDRFSAEMPDATLATLKIQPSEPRDSAVYFCASGLSQEMNTEAFFGQGTRLTVV.

This chain joins TRBV28 and TRBJ1-2; D call uncertain. V was cut by 1 base and J by 6 bases, with 18 bases left in between. CDR1 MDHEN and CDR2 SYDVKM come from the germline V gene. This CDR3 is built from 16 residues. CDR3 coding DNA: TGTGCCAGCAGTTTATCAGTGGCGGCCGGGATGCATGGCTACACCTTC. This gives the protein CASSLSVAAGMHGYTF.